These 4 T cell receptor beta chains came from one sample sequenced in a study of beta chain features in type 1 diabetes. Of the isolated RNA, all was reverse transcribed, and so the sequenced material was expressed TCRB transcripts. Some clones are missing from TCRdb's copy, which holds only in-frame ones; the method was immunoSEQ multiplex PCR. The sample has over 650,000 clones; roughly an eighth are singletons. Their target antigens are unknown. Study results and caveats: Within each of all four CD4+ subsets, Type 1 diabetes patients had TCRB CDR3s that were moderately but significantly shorter.

Material: naive CD4+ T cells from blood. These receptors were taken from a man younger than 35 with type 1 diabetes.

This clone was found a few times. The chain couples TRBV25-1 to TRBJ2-6, with a weak D call TRBD1 (5 bases). CDR1 is MGHDK and CDR2 is SYGVNS in the germline V gene. The V gene lost 2 bases and the J gene lost 1 base, with 9 bases spanning the gap. The CDR3 has 16 amino acids. Here the CDR3 reads CASSELDRSGANVLTF. The CDR3 DNA is TGTGCCAGCAGTGAACTCGACAGATCTGGGGCCAACGTCCTGACTTTC.

The chain links TRBV19 to TRBJ2-2; perhaps D is TRBD1 or TRBD2 (5 bases each). The ends were cut back, 6 bases at V and 5 bases at J, with 22 bases in the middle. Germline V gene data show CDR1 as LNHDA and CDR2 as SQIVND (reference sequence). CDR3 length: 17 amino acids. The CDR3 region is CASSFSGPGGGTGELFF. The CDR3 DNA reads TGTGCCAGTAGCTTCTCAGGGCCCGGAGGTGGGACCGGGGAGCTGTTTTTT.

In this sample, this clone turned up a few times. The V call is TRBV2, the J call TRBJ1-1; D remains unclear. V lost 3 bases and J lost 0, with 8 bases in between. Germline V gives CDR1 SNHLY, CDR2 FYNNEI. There are 14 residues in the CDR3. The CDR3 sequence: CASSEFRVNTEAFF. The CDR3 nucleotides are TGTGCCAGCAGTGAGTTTCGCGTGAACACTGAAGCTTTCTTT.

The chain couples TRBV30 to TRBJ1-1; D unclear. This CDR3 comprises 15 residues. Trimming left V 0 bases short and J 1 base short, with 12 bases between. Germline CDR1 GTSNPN, CDR2 SVGIG (reference sequence). Here the CDR3 reads CAWSVGGWRNTEAFF. CDR3 DNA: TGTGCCTGGAGTGTTGGAGGGTGGCGGAACACTGAAGCTTTCTTT.